The 14 T cell receptor beta chains reported below all come from one sample, sequenced in a study of spatial heterogeneity in lung cancer. Study results and limitations: Expanded intratumoral alpha and beta TCR counts tracked tumor mutation counts.

TCRdb reanalysed the 5' RACE reads using MiXCR and keeps one entry per CDR3 protein. This sample has 13,000 or so distinct CDR3 sequences, with more than 3.5% found just once. Their specific antigens are unknown. The time point here: sample taken at primary tumor resection. The sample in question was lung tumor tissue, obtained at surgery. The receptor set was obtained from a male donor with early-stage non-small cell lung cancer.

This clonotype has ten or more counts. The chain uses TRBV4-1 and TRBJ2-3; D is uncertain. V was pared by 0 bases and J by 2 bases, with 12 bases between. Germline CDR1 reads MGHRA; CDR2 reads YSYEKL. There are 16 residues in the CDR3. The CDR3 coding sequence is TGCGCCAGCAGCCAAGAAGGCATATCGGTCACAGATACGCAGTATTTT. It specifies CASSQEGISVTDTQYF.

The V and J genes are TRBV6-6 and TRBJ2-3, with 8 bases lining up with TRBD1. V lost 0 bases, J lost 6 bases, and 8 bases stayed unmatched. This CDR3 spans 16 amino acids. The V gene's germline CDR1 is MNHNY and CDR2 SVGAGI (reference sequence). The CDR3 region has the DNA TGTGCCAGCAGTTACTCGGGCAGGGGGCGCGGGGATACGCAGTATTTT. It codes for CASSYSGRGRGDTQYF.

This clonotype was recorded many times. The V call is TRBV2, the J call TRBJ1-2; 11 bases map to TRBD1. V was pared by 1 base and J by 3 bases, with 4 bases of the junction left unmatched. The CDR3 loop spans 16 amino acids. The germline gives CDR1 SNHLY, CDR2 FYNNEI. This chain's CDR3 is CASSEGLGQGDYGYTF. CDR3 DNA: TGTGCCAGCAGTGAAGGCTTGGGACAGGGGGACTATGGCTACACCTTC.

Ten or more counts support this clonotype. CDR3 loop: CASTRDRGNTGELFF. DNA for the CDR3: TGTGCCAGCACGAGGGACAGGGGGAACACCGGGGAGCTGTTTTTT. The J gene is TRBJ2-2, the V gene TRBV6-2 or TRBV6-3; 10 nucleotides align to TRBD1. In germline, CDR1 is MNHEY, CDR2 SVGEGT. Unmatched junction bases numbered 3, after V lost 7 bases and J lost 1 base. The CDR3 is 15 residues long.

This clonotype was seen ten or more times. The gene calls are TRBV6-5 and TRBJ1-5; no firm D call. The germline V gene encodes CDR1 MNHEY and CDR2 SVGAGI. Deletions cut 8 bases from V and 6 bases from J, with 17 bases between. This CDR3 contains 14 residues. CDR3 sequence reads: CASSRTVGRQPQHF. DNA for the CDR3: TGTGCCAGCTCGAGGACCGTCGGGCGTCAGCCCCAGCATTTT.

This clonotype occurred many times. This sequence joins TRBV20-1 and TRBJ2-7; 9 bases are shared with TRBD1. Germline loops: CDR1 DFQATT, CDR2 SNEGSKA (reference sequence). Unmatched junction bases numbered 6, after V lost 3 bases and J lost 6 bases. This CDR3 region has 13 residues. Written as DNA, the CDR3 is TGCAGTGCTAGGCCGGGGACAGGGATCGAGCAGTACTTC. It specifies CSARPGTGIEQYF.

This clonotype was detected ten times or more. This rearrangement joins TRBV19 to TRBJ1-2; 7 nucleotides align to TRBD1. The CDR3 loop spans 13 amino acids. From germline, CDR1 is LNHDA and CDR2 SQIVND (reference sequence). The ends lost 6 bases at V and 5 bases at J; junction bases unmatched: 6. CDR3 in DNA: TGTGCCAGTAGAACGGGACAGAGATATGGCTACACCTTC. Its translation is CASRTGQRYGYTF.

A remark on this clonotype: This could be a read error, since a much larger clone is one nucleotide away. This sequence joins TRBV4-1 and TRBJ1-6; D not certain. CDR1 and CDR2 (germline): MGHRA, YSYEKL. Trimming removed 2 bases from V and 5 bases from J, with 16 bases in between. This CDR3 has 17 residues. CDR3 coding DNA: TGCGCCAGCAGCCAACCACCGACGGAGACCCATAATTCACCCCTCCACTTT. Its protein is CASSQPPTETHNSPLHF.

This clonotype was seen many times. The V and J genes are TRBV5-1 and TRBJ2-1; D might be TRBD2 (6 bases). V lost 3 bases to trimming and J lost 5 bases, with 21 bases between them. From germline, CDR1 is SGHRS and CDR2 YFSETQ. The CDR3 sequence is 17 residues long. CDR3 protein: CASSSPLAEPRDNEQFF. The CDR3, as DNA: TGCGCCAGCAGCTCCCCCTTAGCGGAACCAAGAGACAATGAGCAGTTCTTC.

Only a few counts were recorded for this clonotype. V is TRBV12-3 or TRBV12-4 and J is TRBJ2-2; 12 positions match TRBD2. V was pared by 8 bases and J by 6 bases, with 7 bases of the junction left unmatched. The CDR3 runs to 15 residues. The CDR3 DNA reads as TGTGCCAGCGGACATCTAGCGGGAGGGCCCGGGGAGCTGTTTTTT. This translates into CASGHLAGGPGELFF.

This clonotype was counted ten times or more. The rearrangement uses TRBV6-5 and TRBJ1-2; D not certain. Trimming left V 6 bases short and J 1 base short, with 9 bases between. The CDR3 has 13 residues. Germline V lookup: CDR1 MNHEY, CDR2 SVGAGI. The CDR3 here is CASRPVNNYGYTF. CDR3 nucleotides: TGTGCCAGCAGGCCGGTAAATAACTATGGCTACACCTTC.

Sample share makes this clonotype medium-sized. The rearrangement uses TRBV7-2 and TRBJ1-4; D is unclear. V dropped 4 bases and J dropped 5 bases, with 14 bases sitting between them. The CDR3 is 15 amino acids. The germline V gene has CDR1 SGHTA and CDR2 FQGNSA. The CDR3 DNA sequence: TGTGCCAGCAGCTCTGGACGGGCCCTCAATGAAAAACTGTTTTTT. Its translation is CASSSGRALNEKLFF. The variable domain in full, with the rest retrieved from reference TRBV7-2 and TRBJ1-4, is GAGVSQSPSNKVTEKGKDVELRCDPISGHTALYWYRQSLGQGLEFLIYFQGNSAPDKSGLPSDRFSAERTGGSVSTLTIQRTQQEDSAVYLCASSSGRALNEKLFFGSGTQLSVL.

This clonotype was counted between two and nine times. The gene calls are TRBV5-1 and TRBJ2-7, with 7 positions matching TRBD1. CDR3 size: 15 residues. CDR1 and CDR2 from the germline V gene are SGHRS and YFSETQ. The ends lost 4 bases at V and 2 bases at J; junction bases unmatched: 9. The CDR3 coding sequence is TGCGCCAGCAGCCCCGGACAGGCATGGACCTACGAGCAGTACTTC. Protein sequence: CASSPGQAWTYEQYF.

This clonotype has at least ten counts. The chain joins TRBV7-2 to TRBJ2-3; D possibly corresponds to TRBD2 (5 bases). Per germline, CDR1 SGHTA and CDR2 FQGNSA. The CDR3 has 15 amino acids. V was pared by 2 bases and J by 4 bases, with 13 bases between. The CDR3 coding sequence is TGTGCCAGCAGCTTACGTGGGAGTGGTGCAGATACGCAGTATTTT. Protein product: CASSLRGSGADTQYF.